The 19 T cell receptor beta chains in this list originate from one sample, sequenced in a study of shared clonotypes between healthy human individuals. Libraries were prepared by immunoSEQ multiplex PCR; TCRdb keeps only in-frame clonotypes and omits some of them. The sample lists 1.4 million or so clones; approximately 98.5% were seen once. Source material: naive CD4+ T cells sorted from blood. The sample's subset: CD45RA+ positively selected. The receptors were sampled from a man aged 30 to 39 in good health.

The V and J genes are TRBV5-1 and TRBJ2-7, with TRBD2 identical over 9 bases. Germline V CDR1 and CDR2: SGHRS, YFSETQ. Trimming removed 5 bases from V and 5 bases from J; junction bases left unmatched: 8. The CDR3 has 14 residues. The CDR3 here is CASSFSSGTDEQYF. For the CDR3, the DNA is TGCGCCAGCAGTTTTTCTAGCGGGACAGACGAGCAGTACTTC.

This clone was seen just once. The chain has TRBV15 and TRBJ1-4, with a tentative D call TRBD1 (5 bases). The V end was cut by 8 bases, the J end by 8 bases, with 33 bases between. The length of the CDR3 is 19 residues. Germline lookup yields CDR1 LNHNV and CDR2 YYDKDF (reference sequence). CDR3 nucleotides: TGTGCCACCCAATTTAGGGGCGCATTTATTTCGGATTCCCTCGAAAAACTGTTTTTT. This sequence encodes CATQFRGAFISDSLEKLFF.

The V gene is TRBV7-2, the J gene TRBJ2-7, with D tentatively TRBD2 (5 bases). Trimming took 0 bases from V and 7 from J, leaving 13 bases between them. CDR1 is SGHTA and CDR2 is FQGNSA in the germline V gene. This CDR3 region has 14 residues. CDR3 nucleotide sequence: TGTGCCAGCAGCTTAGCGAGGGCCGCACGGGAGCAGTACTTC. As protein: CASSLARAAREQYF.

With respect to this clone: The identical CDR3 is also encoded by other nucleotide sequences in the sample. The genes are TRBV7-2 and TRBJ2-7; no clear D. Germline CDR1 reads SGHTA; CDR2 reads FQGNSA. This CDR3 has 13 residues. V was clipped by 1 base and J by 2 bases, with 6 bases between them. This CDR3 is CASSLVGPYEQYF. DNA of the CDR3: TGTGCCAGCAGCTTAGTTGGACCCTACGAGCAGTACTTC.

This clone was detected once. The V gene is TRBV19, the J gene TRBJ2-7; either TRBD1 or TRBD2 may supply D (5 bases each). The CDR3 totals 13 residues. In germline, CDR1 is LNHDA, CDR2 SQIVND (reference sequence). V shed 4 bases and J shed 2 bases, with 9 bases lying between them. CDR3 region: CASSRGSPYEQYF. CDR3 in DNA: TGTGCCAGTAGTAGGGGGTCCCCCTACGAGCAGTACTTC.

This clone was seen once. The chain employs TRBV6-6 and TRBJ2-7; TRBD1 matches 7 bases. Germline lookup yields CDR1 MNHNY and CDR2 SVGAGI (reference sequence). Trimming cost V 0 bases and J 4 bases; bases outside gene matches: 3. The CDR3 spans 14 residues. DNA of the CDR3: TGTGCCAGCAGTTACTCTGACAGGGTATACGAGCAGTACTTC. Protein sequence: CASSYSDRVYEQYF.

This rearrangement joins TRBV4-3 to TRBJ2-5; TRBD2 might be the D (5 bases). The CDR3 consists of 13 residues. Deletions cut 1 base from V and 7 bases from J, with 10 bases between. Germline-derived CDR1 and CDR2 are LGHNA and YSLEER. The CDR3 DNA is TGCGCCAGCAGCCAAGCTCAACGGGGGACCCAGTACTTC. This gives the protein CASSQAQRGTQYF.

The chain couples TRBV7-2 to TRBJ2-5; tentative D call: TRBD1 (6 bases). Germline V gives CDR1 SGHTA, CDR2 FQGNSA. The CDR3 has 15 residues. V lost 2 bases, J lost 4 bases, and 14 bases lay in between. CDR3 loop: CASSLRGISGETQYF. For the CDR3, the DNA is TGTGCCAGCAGCTTAAGGGGGATCAGCGGAGAGACCCAGTACTTC.

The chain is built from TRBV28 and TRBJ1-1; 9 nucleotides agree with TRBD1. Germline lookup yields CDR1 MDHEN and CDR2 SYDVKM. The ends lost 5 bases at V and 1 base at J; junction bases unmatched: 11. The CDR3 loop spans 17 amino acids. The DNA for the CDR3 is TGTGCCAGCAGTAGGACAGGGGCTGGGGGACCGAACACTGAAGCTTTCTTT. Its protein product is CASSRTGAGGPNTEAFF.

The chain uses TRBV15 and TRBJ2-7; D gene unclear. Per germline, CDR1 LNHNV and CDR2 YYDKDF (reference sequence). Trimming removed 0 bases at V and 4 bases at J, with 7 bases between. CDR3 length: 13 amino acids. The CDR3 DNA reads TGTGCCACCAGCAGAGATGAGTCGTACGAGCAGTACTTC. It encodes CATSRDESYEQYF.

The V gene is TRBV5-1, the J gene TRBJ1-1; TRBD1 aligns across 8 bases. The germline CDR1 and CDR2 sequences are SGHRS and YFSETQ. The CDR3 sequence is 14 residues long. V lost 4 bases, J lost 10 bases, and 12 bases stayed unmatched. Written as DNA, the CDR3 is TGCGCCAGCAGCGAATGGGGACAGGACTTGGGAGCTTTCTTT. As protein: CASSEWGQDLGAFF.

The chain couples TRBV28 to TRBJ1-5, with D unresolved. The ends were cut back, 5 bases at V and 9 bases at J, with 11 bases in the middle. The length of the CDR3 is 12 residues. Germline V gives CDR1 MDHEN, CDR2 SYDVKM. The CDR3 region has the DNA TGTGCCAGCAGTCCTCTGGGTGGGCCCCAGCATTTT. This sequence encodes CASSPLGGPQHF.

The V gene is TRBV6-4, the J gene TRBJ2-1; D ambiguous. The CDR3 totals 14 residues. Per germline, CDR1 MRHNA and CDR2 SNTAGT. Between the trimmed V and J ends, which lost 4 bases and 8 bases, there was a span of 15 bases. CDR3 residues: CASSVQFGGDEQFF. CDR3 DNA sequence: TGTGCCAGCAGTGTCCAGTTTGGTGGCGATGAGCAGTTCTTC.

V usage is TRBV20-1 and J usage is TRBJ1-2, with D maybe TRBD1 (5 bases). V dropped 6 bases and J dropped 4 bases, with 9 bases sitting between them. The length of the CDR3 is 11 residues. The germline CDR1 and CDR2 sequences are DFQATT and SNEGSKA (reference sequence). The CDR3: CSARQLYGYTF. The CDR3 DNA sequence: TGCAGTGCCAGACAGCTCTATGGCTACACCTTC.

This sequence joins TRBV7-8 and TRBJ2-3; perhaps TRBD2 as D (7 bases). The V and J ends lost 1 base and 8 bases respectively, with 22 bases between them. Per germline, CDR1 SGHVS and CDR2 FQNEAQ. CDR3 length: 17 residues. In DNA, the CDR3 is TGTGCCAGCAGCTTAGAGGGGGGGGGACGGATTCCGTTTACGCAGTATTTT. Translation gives CASSLEGGGRIPFTQYF.

DNA for the CDR3: TGTGCCAGCAGCTTACTAGCGGGAGTGGGAGGAAAAGAGACCCAGTACTTC. Protein sequence: CASSLLAGVGGKETQYF. This sequence joins TRBV7-9 and TRBJ2-5; 10 positions match TRBD2. The CDR3 extends over 17 amino acids. The V gene end was trimmed by 2 bases and the J gene end by 3 bases; junction bases not matched to a gene: 9. Germline values: CDR1 SEHNR, CDR2 FQNEAQ (reference sequence). The full variable domain, its missing parts supplied by reference TRBV7-9 and TRBJ2-5, is DTGVSQNPRHKITKRGQNVTFRCDPISEHNRLYWYRQTLGQGPEFLTYFQNEAQLEKSRLLSDRFSAERPKGSFSTLEIQRTEQGDSAMYLCASSLLAGVGGKETQYFGPGTRLLVL.

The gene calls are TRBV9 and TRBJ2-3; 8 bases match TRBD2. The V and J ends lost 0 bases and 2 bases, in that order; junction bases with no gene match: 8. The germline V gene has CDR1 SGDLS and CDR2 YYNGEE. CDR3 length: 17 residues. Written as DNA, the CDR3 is TGTGCCAGCAGCGTAGCTATTAGCGGGATGAACACAGATACGCAGTATTTT. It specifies CASSVAISGMNTDTQYF.

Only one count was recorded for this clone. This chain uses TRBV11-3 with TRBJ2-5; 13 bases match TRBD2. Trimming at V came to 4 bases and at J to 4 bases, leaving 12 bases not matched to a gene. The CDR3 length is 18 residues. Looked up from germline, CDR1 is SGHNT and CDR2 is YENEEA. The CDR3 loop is CASSYSGTSGIERETQYF. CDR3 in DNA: TGTGCCAGCAGCTACTCAGGGACTAGCGGGATCGAGAGAGAGACCCAGTACTTC.

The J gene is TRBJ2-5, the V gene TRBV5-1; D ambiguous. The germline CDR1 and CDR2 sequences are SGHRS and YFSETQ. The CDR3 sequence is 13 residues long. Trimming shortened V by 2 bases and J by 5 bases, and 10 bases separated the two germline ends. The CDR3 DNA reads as TGCGCCAGCAGCTTCCAGGTCGGGGAGACCCAGTACTTC. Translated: CASSFQVGETQYF.